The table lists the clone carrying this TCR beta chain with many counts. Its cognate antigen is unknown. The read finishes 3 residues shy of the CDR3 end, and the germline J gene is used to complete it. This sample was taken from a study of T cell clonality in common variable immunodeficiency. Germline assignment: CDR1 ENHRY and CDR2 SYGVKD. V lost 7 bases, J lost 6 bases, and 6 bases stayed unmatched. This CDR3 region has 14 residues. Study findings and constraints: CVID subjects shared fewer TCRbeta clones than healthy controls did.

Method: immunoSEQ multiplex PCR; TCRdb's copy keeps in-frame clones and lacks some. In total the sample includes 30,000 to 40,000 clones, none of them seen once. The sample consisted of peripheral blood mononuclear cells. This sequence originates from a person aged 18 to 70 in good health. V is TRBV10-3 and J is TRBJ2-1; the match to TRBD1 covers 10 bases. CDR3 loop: CAIKGGTGVNEQFF. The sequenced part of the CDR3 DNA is TGTGCCATCAAAGGCGGGACAGGGGTCAATGAG.